Each of the 24 T cell receptor beta chains below was sequenced from the same sample in a study of OX40 agonist ivuxolimab in advanced cancers. Method: immunoSEQ multiplex PCR; TCRdb's copy keeps in-frame clones and lacks some. The profile shows tens of thousands of clones, more than 75% of them singletons. The sequences come from CD4+ or CD8+ T cells sorted from blood, collected in a trial of the OX40 agonist ivuxolimab. The origin of the receptors is an adult with an advanced solid tumor such as melanoma, head and neck, liver or kidney cancer.

The CDR3 spells CASSDSAQSSQYF. Written as DNA, the CDR3 is TGTGCCAGCAGTGACTCTGCCCAGTCTTCGCAGTATTTT. J is TRBJ2-3 and V is TRBV6-4; D ambiguous. The length of the CDR3 is 13 residues. Trimming removed 0 bases at V and 10 bases at J, with 11 bases between. Germline V gives CDR1 MRHNA, CDR2 SNTAGT.

The chain joins TRBV6-5 to TRBJ1-5; the D is unclear. CDR3 size: 14 residues. Germline V CDR1 and CDR2: MNHEY, SVGAGI. V gave up 1 base and J gave up 0 bases, with 4 bases separating them. The CDR3 nucleotides are TGTGCCAGCAGTTACTGGTGTAGCAATCAGCCCCAGCATTTT. Translating gives CASSYWCSNQPQHF.

This clone appeared a single time. This chain joins TRBV11-1 and TRBJ2-1; the D is unclear. This CDR3 region has 14 residues. V was trimmed by 3 bases and J by 3 bases, leaving 9 bases between them. Germline-derived CDR1 and CDR2 are SGHAT and FQDESV (reference sequence). CDR3 in DNA: TGTGCCAGCAGCTTGGGTCAGAGCTACAATGAGCAGTTCTTC. As protein: CASSLGQSYNEQFF.

This clone showed up just once. The chain has TRBV5-5 and TRBJ2-2, with D hard to call. This CDR3 comprises 14 residues. V dropped 1 base and J dropped 2 bases, with 6 bases sitting between them. Looked up from germline, CDR1 is SGHKS and CDR2 is YYEKEE (reference sequence). CDR3 in amino acids: CASSLLSNTGELFF. The CDR3 nucleotides are TGTGCCAGCAGCTTGTTGTCCAACACCGGGGAGCTGTTTTTT.

This chain joins TRBV29-1 and TRBJ2-3; TRBD1 agrees at 9 bases. Looked up from germline, CDR1 is SQVTM and CDR2 is ANQGSEA. This CDR3 has 12 amino acids. Trimming removed 8 bases from V and 6 bases from J; junction bases left unmatched: 6. Here the CDR3 DNA reads TGCAGCACAAGGACAGGGGCGGATACGCAGTATTTT. Translated: CSTRTGADTQYF.

The gene calls are TRBV18 and TRBJ2-7; tentatively, D is TRBD2 (6 bases). In germline, CDR1 is KGHSH, CDR2 LQKENI. This CDR3 is built from 14 residues. V was trimmed by 6 bases and J by 3 bases, leaving 15 bases between them. The CDR3 DNA follows: TGTGCCAGCTCCCTCGAGGAGGGGCGCTACGAGCAGTACTTC. Translation: CASSLEEGRYEQYF.

CDR3 sequence: CASSRVGGEKLFF. The CDR3 coding sequence is TGTGCCAGCAGCCGCGTCGGGGGTGAAAAACTGTTTTTT. The rearrangement uses TRBV6-5 and TRBJ1-4; possibly TRBD1 for D (5 bases). This CDR3 contains 13 residues. From germline, CDR1 is MNHEY and CDR2 SVGAGI. Trimming stripped 6 bases from V and 7 bases from J, with 12 bases between.

V and J are TRBV4-1 and TRBJ2-1; 8 nucleotides align to TRBD1. The CDR3 spans 15 residues. With V trimmed by 3 bases and J by 5 bases, 6 bases remained unmatched. Germline V gives CDR1 MGHRA, CDR2 YSYEKL. The CDR3 DNA is TGCGCCAGCAGCCACGTTCCGACAGGGGACAATGAGCAGTTCTTC. Its protein product is CASSHVPTGDNEQFF.

The genes are TRBV5-1 and TRBJ1-4; D ambiguous. The V end lost 0 bases, the J end lost 8 bases, and 8 bases lay between the germline ends. The length of the CDR3 is 13 residues. Germline V CDR1 and CDR2: SGHRS, YFSETQ. The CDR3 spells CASSLDSKEKLFF. The DNA of the CDR3 is TGCGCCAGCAGCTTGGACAGTAAAGAAAAACTGTTTTTT.

The rearrangement joins TRBV7-5 to TRBJ2-6; TRBD1 is the table's D call, not checked against the DNA. TRBV7-5 is a documented pseudogene. The length of the CDR3 is 19 residues. The CDR3 sequence: CVRSNGSGTGVSGANVLTF. CDR3 nucleotide sequence: TGTGTCAGAAGCAATGGCTCTGGGACAGGAGTTTCTGGGGCCAACGTCCTGACTTTC.

The V call is TRBV5-4, the J call TRBJ1-3, with D possibly being TRBD1 (6 bases). Trimming took off 5 bases at V and 2 bases at J, with 14 bases between the two ends. The CDR3 runs 15 residues. Germline values: CDR1 SGHNT, CDR2 YYREEE (reference sequence). The CDR3 sequence: CASRNQGSAGNTIYF. The CDR3 region has the DNA TGTGCCAGCAGAAATCAGGGGTCTGCTGGAAACACCATATATTTT.

This CDR3 reads CASTEGRGMGEQFF. CDR3 DNA sequence: TGTGCCAGCACCGAGGGTAGGGGCATGGGTGAGCAGTTCTTC. The chain links TRBV2 to TRBJ2-1; D may be TRBD1 or TRBD2 (5 bases each). Germline CDR1 and CDR2: SNHLY and FYNNEI. This CDR3 contains 14 residues. The V end lost 7 bases, the J end lost 9 bases, and 19 bases lay between the germline ends.

The chain carries TRBV2 and TRBJ2-7, with 7 bases lining up with TRBD1. The CDR3 sequence is 13 residues long. V lost 7 bases and J lost 3; bases outside the gene matches: 6. Looked up from germline, CDR1 is SNHLY and CDR2 is FYNNEI. CDR3 in amino acids: CASKGATDYEQYF. CDR3 DNA: TGTGCCAGCAAGGGGGCAACCGACTACGAGCAGTACTTC.

The rearrangement links TRBV6-5 to TRBJ1-2; D is unclear. Germline CDR1 and CDR2: MNHEY and SVGAGI. V was shortened by 6 bases and J by 6 bases, with 20 bases between the two germline ends. The CDR3 runs 15 residues. Here the CDR3 reads CASSPGQVGFNGYTF. The CDR3 DNA reads TGTGCCAGCAGCCCCGGGCAGGTCGGTTTTAATGGCTACACCTTC.

This clone has a single count. The V gene is TRBV5-4, the J gene TRBJ2-3; maybe TRBD1 (7 bases). Germline CDR1 reads SGHNT; CDR2 reads YYREEE (reference sequence). The CDR3 runs to 17 residues. V dropped 1 base and J dropped 1 base, with 16 bases sitting between them. The CDR3 protein is CASSLMPQGGGTDTQYF. The CDR3 coding sequence is TGTGCCAGCAGCTTGATGCCTCAGGGGGGCGGCACAGATACGCAGTATTTT.

V is TRBV4-1 and J is TRBJ2-1, with 7 bases fitting TRBD1. CDR1 is MGHRA and CDR2 is YSYEKL in the germline V gene. Trimming removed 4 bases from V and 2 bases from J; junction bases left unmatched: 8. This CDR3 comprises 16 residues. The CDR3 nucleotides are TGCGCCAGCAGCCTAGGGGGCGCTACCCCCTACAATGAGCAGTTCTTC. This gives the protein CASSLGGATPYNEQFF.

The count of this clone is one. The genes are TRBV27 and TRBJ1-2; 8 positions match TRBD1. Germline lookup yields CDR1 MNHEY and CDR2 SMNVEV (reference sequence). The CDR3 covers 17 residues. With V trimmed by 10 bases and J by 4 bases, 20 bases remained unmatched. In DNA, the CDR3 is TGTGCCACCCTTCAGCCAGGACAGGGATTGTATCGCTATGGCTACACCTTC. Amino acid sequence: CATLQPGQGLYRYGYTF.

The V gene is TRBV4-1, the J gene TRBJ1-4; tentative D call: TRBD1 (6 bases). There are 18 residues in the CDR3. Germline assignment: CDR1 MGHRA and CDR2 YSYEKL. Trimming took off 0 bases at V and 7 bases at J, with 21 bases between the two ends. Written as DNA, the CDR3 is TGCGCCAGCAGCCAAGAAGATGGCAGGGGAGGACTTGGTGAAAAACTGTTTTTT. Its protein is CASSQEDGRGGLGEKLFF.

The gene calls are TRBV7-3 and TRBJ1-2; tentatively, D is TRBD1 (6 bases). The V end was cut by 3 bases, the J end by 5 bases, with 16 bases between. Germline V gene sequence: CDR1 SGHTA, CDR2 FQGTGA. There are 15 residues in the CDR3. This CDR3 reads CASSFLAKQGYGYTF. DNA of the CDR3: TGTGCCAGCAGCTTTTTAGCTAAGCAGGGGTATGGCTACACCTTC.

Comments on this clone: The same CDR3 can be traced to other DNA sequences in this sample. The chain joins TRBV14 to TRBJ2-5, with a possible D match to TRBD2 (5 bases). The V end was cut by 2 bases, the J end by 5 bases, with 9 bases between. Germline V gives CDR1 SGHDN, CDR2 FVKESK. CDR3 length: 13 amino acids. The CDR3 is CASSQRGRETQYF. The CDR3 nucleotides are TGTGCCAGCAGCCAACGGGGTAGGGAGACCCAGTACTTC. Using reference TRBV14 and TRBJ2-5 for the parts outside the CDR3, the full variable domain is EAGVTQFPSHSVIEKGQTVTLRCDPISGHDNLYWYRRVMGKEIKFLLHFVKESKQDESGMPNNRFLAERTGGTYSTLKVQPAELEDSGVYFCASSQRGRETQYFGPGTRLLVL.

V gene TRBV5-4 combines with J gene TRBJ1-4; tentative D call: TRBD1 (6 bases). Trimming took off 5 bases at V and 8 bases at J, with 19 bases between the two ends. CDR3 length: 15 amino acids. Germline-derived CDR1 and CDR2 are SGHNT and YYREEE (reference sequence). The CDR3 region is CASSAQGPTQEKLFF. As DNA, the CDR3 is TGTGCCAGCAGTGCGCAGGGGCCTACCCAGGAAAAACTGTTTTTT.

V and J are TRBV6-5 and TRBJ2-3; perhaps TRBD2 as D (6 bases). The germline V gene encodes CDR1 MNHEY and CDR2 SVGAGI. Between the trimmed V and J ends, which lost 4 bases and 2 bases, there was a span of 13 bases. The CDR3 runs 15 residues. CDR3 nucleotide sequence: TGTGCCAGCAGTTGGGCGGGACCAAACACAGATACGCAGTATTTT. Translation gives CASSWAGPNTDTQYF.

V and J are TRBV14 and TRBJ2-5; D is ambiguous. Germline lookup yields CDR1 SGHDN and CDR2 FVKESK. V was cut by 1 base and J by 1 base, with 13 bases left in between. The CDR3 consists of 16 residues. The CDR3 nucleotides read TGTGCCAGCAGCCAAGGGACGATAAGCCTCCAAGAGACCCAGTACTTC. Residues: CASSQGTISLQETQYF.

V is TRBV11-3 and J is TRBJ2-1, with TRBD1 matching 7 bases. The V segment lost 4 bases and the J segment 5 bases; nucleotides outside the gene matches: 2. The CDR3 runs 13 residues. Germline V lookup: CDR1 SGHNT, CDR2 YENEEA. The CDR3 DNA sequence: TGTGCCAGCAGCTCTGACAGGGACAATGAGCAGTTCTTC. Its translation is CASSSDRDNEQFF. Filled out from reference TRBV11-3 and TRBJ2-1, the complete variable domain reads EAGVVQSPRYKIIEKKQPVAFWCNPISGHNTLYWYLQNLGQGPELLIRYENEEAVDDSQLPKDRFSAERLKGVDSTLKIQPAELGDSAVYLCASSSDRDNEQFFGPGTRLTVL.